The clone carrying this T cell receptor beta chain was observed a few times. Antigen specificity is unknown. The TCR beta cDNA libraries carried unique molecular identifiers. Researchers reported 550,000 or so cDNA molecules coming from about 0.98 to 11 million T cells. TCRdb processed the PCR reads anew with MiXCR; each CDR3 protein has one entry. The data show a few hundred thousand distinct CDR3 sequences, 45% seen once. These data are taken from a study of post-analysis software for immune sequencing data. This CDR3 contains 13 residues. Germline V lookup: CDR1 DFQATT, CDR2 SNEGSKA (reference sequence). Study outcomes and limitations: Among 5 or 6 TRBV segments more frequent in patients than controls were TRBV5-6, TRBV5-1 and TRBV20-1.

The sequencing sample was made of blood. The rearrangement links TRBV20-1 to TRBJ2-3, with TRBD2 identical over 11 bases. This receptor was obtained from a girl under 18 with multiple sclerosis. The CDR3 region is CQVTSGITDTQYF. In nucleotides, the CDR3 is TGCCAGGTGACTAGCGGGATTACAGATACGCAGTATTTT.